The source of this TCR beta chain is a study of cytomegalovirus exposure and HLA in healthy donors. V shed 2 bases, J shed 7 bases, and the junction held 4 bases outside the gene matches. The CDR3 length is 13 residues. Germline values: CDR1 SGHDT, CDR2 YYEEEE. The assay was immunoSEQ multiplex PCR, and TCRdb's table has in-frame clones only and misses some. This sample has about 98,000 clones; 85% to 95% occur once, and the top ten carry 0.7% to 0.9%. The donors were members of the validation cohort, which comprised approximately 120 subjects and was separate from the first cohort of roughly 700 subjects. As concerns this clone: Its antigen is undetermined.

Study results and caveats: In a later analysis, first-cohort TCR clusters were found to tend to co-occur in the roughly 120 validation repertoires. There were 150 to 200 TCR beta chains listed as cytomegalovirus-associated. Testing in vitro showed a few CMV-associated chains specific for CMV antigens.

The J gene is TRBJ2-5, the V gene TRBV5-6, with 8 bases fitting TRBD2. Sequencing was done on a sample of PBMCs. This receptor was taken from a woman between 18 and 29 years old in good health and CMV-seronegative. This chain's CDR3 is CASSFSGGMTQYF. Here the CDR3 DNA reads TGTGCCAGCAGCTTCTCGGGGGGGATGACCCAGTACTTC.